This TCR beta chain was recorded in a study of cytomegalovirus exposure and HLA in healthy donors. Trimming shortened V by 6 bases and J by 4 bases, and 15 bases separated the two germline ends. The CDR3 sequence is 14 residues long. Germline lookup yields CDR1 MNHNY and CDR2 SVGAGI (reference sequence). Profiling relied on immunoSEQ multiplex PCR, and the TCRdb table lists in-frame clones only, not all of them. The table includes tens of thousands of clones, roughly 96% detected once. This clone was picked up one time. Sequenced material: PBMCs. This chain links TRBV6-6 with TRBJ1-2, with D perhaps matching TRBD1 (6 bases). The source is a woman under 30 in good health and CMV-seronegative. CDR3 region: CASRPPQGSYGYTF. The CDR3 region has the DNA TGTGCCAGCAGACCTCCACAGGGATCCTATGGCTACACCTTC.